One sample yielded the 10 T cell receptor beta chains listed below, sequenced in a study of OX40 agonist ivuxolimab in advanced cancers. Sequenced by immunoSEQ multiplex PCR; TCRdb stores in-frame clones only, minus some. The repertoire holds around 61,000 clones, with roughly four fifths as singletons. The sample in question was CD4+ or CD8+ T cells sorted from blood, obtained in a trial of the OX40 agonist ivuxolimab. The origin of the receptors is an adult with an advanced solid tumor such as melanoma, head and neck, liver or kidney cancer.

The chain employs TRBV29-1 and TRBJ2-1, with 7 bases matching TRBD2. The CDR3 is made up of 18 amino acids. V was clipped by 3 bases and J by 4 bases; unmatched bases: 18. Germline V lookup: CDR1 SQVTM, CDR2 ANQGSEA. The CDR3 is CSVEGDVNGRIGYNEQFF. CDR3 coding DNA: TGCAGCGTTGAGGGGGACGTGAACGGGAGGATAGGTTACAATGAGCAGTTCTTC.

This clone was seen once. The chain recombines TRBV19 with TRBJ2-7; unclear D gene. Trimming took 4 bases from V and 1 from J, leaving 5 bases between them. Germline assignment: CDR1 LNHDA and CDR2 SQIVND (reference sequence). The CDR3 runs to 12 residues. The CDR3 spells CASSSGSYEQYF. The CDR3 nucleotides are TGTGCCAGTAGTAGTGGTTCCTACGAGCAGTACTTC.

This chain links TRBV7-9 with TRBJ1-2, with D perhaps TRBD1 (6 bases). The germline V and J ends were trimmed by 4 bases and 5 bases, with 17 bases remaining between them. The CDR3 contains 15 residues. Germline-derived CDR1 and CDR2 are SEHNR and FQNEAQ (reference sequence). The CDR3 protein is CASSSGAQGQYGYTF. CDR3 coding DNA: TGTGCCAGCAGCTCGGGGGCGCAGGGTCAATATGGCTACACCTTC.

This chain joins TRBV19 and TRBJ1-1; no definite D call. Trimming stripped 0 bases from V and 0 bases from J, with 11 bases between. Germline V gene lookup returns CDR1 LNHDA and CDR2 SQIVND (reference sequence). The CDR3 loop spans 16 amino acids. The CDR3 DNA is TGTGCCAGTAGTATAGACGCGGTACACATGAACACTGAAGCTTTCTTT. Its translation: CASSIDAVHMNTEAFF.

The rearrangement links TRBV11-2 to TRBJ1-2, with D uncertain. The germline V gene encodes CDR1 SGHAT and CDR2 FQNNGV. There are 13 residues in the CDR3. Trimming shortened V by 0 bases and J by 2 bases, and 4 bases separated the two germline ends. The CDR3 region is CASSLDRNYGYTF. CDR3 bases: TGTGCCAGCAGCTTAGATCGGAACTATGGCTACACCTTC.

The CDR3: CASSYDSEQYF. DNA of the CDR3: TGTGCCAGCAGTTACGACTCTGAGCAGTACTTC. The V and J genes are TRBV2 and TRBJ2-5; D remains ambiguous. In germline, CDR1 is SNHLY, CDR2 FYNNEI. The CDR3 has 11 amino acids. The V end was cut by 5 bases, the J end by 11 bases, with 12 bases between. The whole variable domain, remainder taken from reference TRBV2 and TRBJ2-5, is EPEVTQTPSHQVTQMGQEVILRCVPISNHLYFYWYRQILGQKVEFLVSFYNNEISEKSEIFDDQFSVERPDGSNFTLKIRSTKLEDSAMYFCASSYDSEQYFGPGTRLLVL.

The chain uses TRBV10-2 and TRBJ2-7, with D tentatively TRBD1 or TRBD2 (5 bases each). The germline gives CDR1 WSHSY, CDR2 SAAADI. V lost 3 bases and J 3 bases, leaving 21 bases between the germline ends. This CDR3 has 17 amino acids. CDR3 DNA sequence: TGCGCCAGCAGTGACCAGGCTACGGGACGGAGATTCTACGAGCAGTACTTC. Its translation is CASSDQATGRRFYEQYF.

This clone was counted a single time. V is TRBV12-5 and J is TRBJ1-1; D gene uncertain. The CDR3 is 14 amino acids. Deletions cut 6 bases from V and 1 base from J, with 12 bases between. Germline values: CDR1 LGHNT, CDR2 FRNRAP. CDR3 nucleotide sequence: TGTGCTAGTGGGAGGACGACGGAGAACACTGAAGCTTTCTTT. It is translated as CASGRTTENTEAFF.

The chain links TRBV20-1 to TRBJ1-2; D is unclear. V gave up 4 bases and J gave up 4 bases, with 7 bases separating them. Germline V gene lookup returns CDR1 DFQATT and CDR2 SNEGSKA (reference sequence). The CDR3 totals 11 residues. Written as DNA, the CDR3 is TGCAGTGCTACAGAAGGCTATGGCTACACCTTC. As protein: CSATEGYGYTF.

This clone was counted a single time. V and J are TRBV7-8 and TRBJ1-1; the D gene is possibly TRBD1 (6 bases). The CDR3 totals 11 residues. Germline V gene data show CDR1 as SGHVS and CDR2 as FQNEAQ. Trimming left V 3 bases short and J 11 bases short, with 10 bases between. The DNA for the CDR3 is TGTGCCAGCAGCTTGGCAGGGGTCGCTTTCTTT. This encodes CASSLAGVAFF.